What follows are 5 T cell receptor beta chains derived from one specimen sequenced in a study of T cell responses to AZD1222 COVID-19 vaccine. The table came from immunoSEQ multiplex PCR; TCRdb's copy has only in-frame clones and leaves some out. The profile shows about 160,000 clones, about 90% of them singletons. The source material was peripheral blood, sampled on day 0 of MenACWY control vaccination. These TCRs come from an adult in good health.

The CDR3, as DNA: TGTGCCAGCAGTTTAAACTTAATACGCGAGCAGTACTTC. Translated: CASSLNLIREQYF. The chain has TRBV6-2 or TRBV6-3 and TRBJ2-7; D is unresolved. Germline assignment: CDR1 MNHEY and CDR2 SVGEGT. The CDR3 has 13 amino acids. The germline V and J ends were trimmed by 4 bases and 6 bases, with 13 bases remaining between them.

V and J are TRBV5-1 and TRBJ1-1; D call uncertain. Germline lookup yields CDR1 SGHRS and CDR2 YFSETQ. V was cut by 0 bases and J by 2 bases, with 14 bases left in between. The CDR3 has 16 residues. The CDR3: CASSLGDLLANTEAFF. DNA of the CDR3: TGCGCCAGCAGCTTGGGGGATCTCCTTGCTAACACTGAAGCTTTCTTT. Supplemented by reference TRBV5-1 and TRBJ1-1, the full variable domain reads KAGVTQTPRYLIKTRGQQVTLSCSPISGHRSVSWYQQTPGQGLQFLFEYFSETQRNKGNFPGRFSGRQFSNSRSEMNVSTLELGDSALYLCASSLGDLLANTEAFFGQGTRLTVV.

The chain has TRBV28 and TRBJ1-3; D is undetermined. The V end was cut by 2 bases, the J end by 0 bases, with 11 bases between. Germline assignment: CDR1 MDHEN and CDR2 SYDVKM. The CDR3 spans 16 residues. CDR3 loop: CASSLTQEGSGNTIYF. The CDR3 DNA follows: TGTGCCAGCAGTTTAACTCAGGAGGGCTCTGGAAACACCATATATTTT. Full variable domain (missing parts from reference TRBV28 and TRBJ1-3): DVKVTQSSRYLVKRTGEKVFLECVQDMDHENMFWYRQDPGLGLRLIYFSYDVKMKEKGDIPEGYSVSREKKERFSLILESASTNQTSMYLCASSLTQEGSGNTIYFGEGSWLTVV.

The chain recombines TRBV7-2 with TRBJ1-2; D gene uncertain. The CDR3 consists of 12 residues. The ends were cut back, 6 bases at V and 7 bases at J, with 12 bases in the middle. Germline CDR1 reads SGHTA; CDR2 reads FQGNSA. Written as DNA, the CDR3 is TGTGCCAGCAGTCCCCAAATGGGTGGCTACACCTTC. It encodes CASSPQMGGYTF.

The rearrangement links TRBV27 to TRBJ2-1, with D tentatively TRBD2 (5 bases). The CDR3 sequence is 14 residues long. V was clipped by 6 bases and J by 1 base, with 10 bases between them. Germline CDR1 is MNHEY and CDR2 is SMNVEV (reference sequence). For the CDR3, the DNA is TGTGCCAGCAGGCCTCCGGGATCCTACAATGAGCAGTTCTTC. Translation gives CASRPPGSYNEQFF.